These T cell receptor beta chains were read from a single sample in a study of T cell clonotyping in hematopoietic cell transplantation. Generated by immunoSEQ multiplex PCR, the TCRdb table keeps only in-frame clones and is missing some. The sample has more than 9,000 clones, around half seen once. Sequenced material: peripheral blood mononuclear cells, taken 100 days after allogeneic stem cell transplant. All receptors derive from a female patient in her 50s who had an allogeneic stem cell transplant from an unrelated donor, so the T cells may come from the graft donor. Some clones in this sample may be carry-over from other donors' samples. Each CDR3 is given with its conserved first and last residue. A D gene is named only where the DNA matches it firmly. Rows give clone size only sometimes, using once, few, many, or a class for an expanded clone.

TRBV30	NA	NA	TRBJ1-2	CAWSVAKVGYTF	TGTGCCTGGAGTGTAGCCAAGGTCGGCTACACCTTC
TRBV4-3	NA	NA	TRBJ1-2	CASSQGNGYTF	TGCGCCAGCAGCCAAGGAAACGGCTACACCTTC
TRBV30	NA	NA	TRBJ2-7	CAWSPRERGYEQYF	TGTGCCTGGAGTCCCCGCGAACGGGGGTACGAGCAGTACTTC
TRBV19	few	NA	TRBJ1-5	CASSIGGGGVRQPQHF	TGTGCCAGTAGTATAGGAGGAGGGGGGGTGAGGCAGCCCCAGCATTTT
TRBV6-5	NA	NA	TRBJ1-2	CASSKGSPSYGYTF	TGTGCCAGCTCAAAAGGCAGCCCAAGCTATGGCTACACCTTC
TRBV5-1	NA	TRBD1	TRBJ2-7	CASSPLPDRGPWGLYEQYF	TGCGCCAGCAGCCCGCTGCCGGACAGGGGGCCCTGGGGGCTCTACGAGCAGTACTTC
TRBV6-5	few	NA	TRBJ2-3	CASSYSPGADTQYF	TGTGCCAGCAGTTACTCACCGGGCGCAGATACGCAGTATTTT
TRBV6-1	NA	NA	TRBJ2-3	CASSQAGLLGADTQYF	TGTGCCAGCAGTCAAGCGGGTTTGTTGGGGGCAGATACGCAGTATTTT
TRBV5-6	NA	NA	TRBJ2-7	CASSSRALYEQYF	TGTGCCAGCAGCTCCCGGGCCCTCTACGAGCAGTACTTC
TRBV6-6	NA	NA	TRBJ1-2	CASRVNYGYTF	TGTGCCAGCAGAGTTAACTATGGCTACACCTTC
TRBV30	NA	NA	TRBJ1-5	CAWSVEGRPQHF	TGTGCCTGGAGTGTAGAGGGGCGGCCCCAGCATTTT
TRBV28	NA	NA	TRBJ1-6	CASSFLVRNSPLHF	TGTGCCAGCAGTTTTCTTGTCAGGAATTCACCCCTCCACTTT
TRBV6-5	NA	NA	TRBJ1-2	CASSYSGAGVYGYTF	TGTGCCAGCAGTTACTCTGGGGCAGGAGTCTATGGCTACACCTTC
TRBV28	few	NA	TRBJ1-3	CASRPAGIGNTIYF	TGTGCCAGCAGACCCGCCGGCATTGGAAACACCATATATTTT
TRBV14	once	NA	TRBJ1-1	CASSQEEWPRTEAFF	TGTGCCAGCAGCCAAGAAGAATGGCCCCGAACTGAAGCTTTCTTT
TRBV6-1	NA	NA	TRBJ2-5	CASSDGSWPTETQYF	TGTGCCAGCAGTGACGGGTCCTGGCCTACGGAGACCCAGTACTTC
TRBV6-1	few	NA	TRBJ2-7	CASRYEQYF	TGTGCCAGCAGGTACGAGCAGTACTTC
TRBV19	large	TRBD1	TRBJ2-7	CASSIDFQGAQYF	TGTGCCAGTAGTATAGATTTCCAGGGGGCGCAGTACTTC
TRBV30	NA	NA	TRBJ1-2	CALYPSTGSYGYTF	TGTGCCTTATATCCCTCGACAGGCAGCTATGGCTACACCTTC